The sequence of this T cell receptor beta chain was determined in a study of sequential checkpoint blockade in melanoma. Study in general: Patients were randomized 1:1 to nivolumab-then-ipilimumab or ipilimumab-then-nivolumab first-line. Roughly 22 patients had tumor biopsies before treatment and at week 13. Study-wide results and limits: Clinical benefit was about 30 times likelier when tumor T-cell fraction and clonality increased.

The V end lost 5 bases, the J end lost 4 bases, and 12 bases lay between the germline ends. The CDR3 is made up of 14 amino acids. CDR1 and CDR2 from the germline V gene are SGHNT and YENEEA. This clone appeared a few times. The antigen remains undetermined. The repertoire was sequenced with immunoSEQ multiplex PCR; TCRdb's copy has only in-frame clones and lacks some. This table has around 35,000 clones, 32% appearing once. Specified treatment: randomized to nivolumab then ipilimumab (arm A) or the reverse (arm B). V is TRBV11-3 and J is TRBJ2-1, with a tentative D call TRBD1 (6 bases). The clonotype comes from a human donor with melanoma. This specimen consisted of tumor tissue (inferred from file names), obtained from a patient given nivolumab and ipilimumab in sequence. The DNA of the CDR3 is TGTGCCAGCAGCCTCAGAAGGGGGTACAATGAGCAGTTCTTC. Its protein is CASSLRRGYNEQFF.